These 32 T cell receptor beta chains share one sample of origin, sequenced in a study of T cells in women clearing cervical HPV infection. Generated by immunoSEQ multiplex PCR, the TCRdb table keeps only in-frame clones and is missing some. The table lists 40,000 or so clones. The source material was blood buffy coat. These receptors originate from a woman between 18 and 69 years old with a cervical HPV16 infection that either progressed to CIN3+ or cleared (not recorded which).

Comments on this clone: Read data end 3 residues before the CDR3 end; the end is taken from the germline J gene. The chain carries TRBV27 and TRBJ1-4, with D possibly TRBD1 on 6 matching bases. The V and J ends lost 5 bases and 0 bases respectively, with 7 bases between them. Germline-derived CDR1 and CDR2 are MNHEY and SMNVEV (reference sequence). The CDR3 length is 14 residues. The sequenced part of the CDR3 DNA is TGTGCCAGCAGTAACAGGGCAACTAATGAAAAA. Translated: CASSNRATNEK. The whole CDR3 reads CASSNRATNEKLFF. The full variable domain, completed using reference TRBV27 and TRBJ1-4, is EAQVTQNPRYLITVTGKKLTVTCSQNMNHEYMSWYRQDPGLGLRQIYYSMNVEVTDKGDVPEGYKVSRKEKRNFPLILESPSPNQTSLYFCASSNRATNEKLFFGSGTQLSVL.

For this clone: Coverage ceases 3 residues before the CDR3 finishes, and the germline J gene fills in the end. The rearrangement links TRBV19 to TRBJ1-2; D remains ambiguous. The CDR3 is made up of 13 amino acids. Germline CDR1 is LNHDA and CDR2 is SQIVND (reference sequence). Here the CDR3 reads CASRPGFSGDYTF. CDR3 DNA (partial): TGTGCCAGTAGGCCCGGTTTTAGCGGGGAC.

As to this clone: The sequence runs out 3 residues before the end of the CDR3; the remainder is reconstructed from the germline J gene. The chain carries TRBV20-1 and TRBJ2-1, with TRBD1 identical over 10 bases. The length of the CDR3 is 13 residues. J lost 6 bases, V lost 6 bases, and 5 bases had no gene match. CDR1 and CDR2 (germline): DFQATT, SNEGSKA (reference sequence). CDR3 sequence: CSALRTGGNEQFF. CDR3 DNA, as far as it was read: TGCAGTGCCCTTCGGACAGGGGGCAATGAG.

A remark on this clone: The read halts 3 residues ahead of the CDR3 end, with the missing end drawn from the germline J gene. The rearrangement links TRBV7-9 to TRBJ1-1; D call uncertain. CDR3 length: 14 amino acids. V was clipped by 1 base and J by 0 bases, with 6 bases between them. CDR1 and CDR2 from the germline V gene are SEHNR and FQNEAQ (reference sequence). CDR3 protein: CASSLEGLNTEAFF. The sequenced part of the CDR3 DNA is TGTGCCAGCAGCTTAGAGGGCCTGAACACTGAA.

As for this clone: The CDR3 end lies 3 residues beyond the end of the read and is filled in from the germline J gene. The rearrangement links TRBV5-6 to TRBJ1-4; TRBD1 is a possible D gene (5 bases). There are 15 residues in the CDR3. CDR1 and CDR2 (germline): SGHDT, YYEEEE. CDR3 DNA, as far as it was read: TGTGCCAGCAGCTTGGGGAGCTCTGGGGCCAACGTA. Translation: CASSLGSSGANV. In full, the CDR3 reads CASSLGSSGANVLFF.

As regards this clone: The CDR3 end falls 3 residues outside the read, so it is completed with the germline J gene. This chain uses TRBV4-1 with TRBJ2-3, with D unresolved. The CDR3 totals 14 residues. Germline lookup yields CDR1 MGHRA and CDR2 YSYEKL. V lost 1 base and J lost 5, with 10 bases in between. CDR3 in amino acids: CASSQAPIRDTQYF. CDR3 bases read: TGCGCCAGCAGCCAAGCACCAATTAGAGATACG.

About this clone: At one end, the junction sequence differs from germline, possibly due to a read error. The CDR3 is cut off 3 residues early in the read; its end comes from the germline J gene. The genes are TRBV12-3 or TRBV12-4 and TRBJ2-2; D possibly uses TRBD1 or TRBD2 (7 bases each). CDR3 length equals 18 residues. CDR3 DNA, as far as it was read: TGTGCCAGCGGTTTGGGAGTGACAGGGAGGGGTAGCACCGGGGAG. Its protein product is CASGLGVTGRGSTGE. The whole CDR3 protein is CASGLGVTGRGSTGELFF.

The DNA read from the CDR3 is TGTGCCAGCAGCTTTTGGTCCGCGGGCACTGAA. Translating gives CASSFWSAGTE. The CDR3 in full is CASSFWSAGTEAFF. V and J are TRBV7-8 and TRBJ1-1; D remains unclear. The read ends 3 residues early relative to the CDR3; the germline J gene fills the gap. There are 14 residues in the CDR3. The V gene lost 3 bases and the J gene lost 4 bases, with 12 bases spanning the gap. Germline lookup yields CDR1 SGHVS and CDR2 FQNEAQ.

In regard to this clone: The read ends 3 residues before the CDR3 terminus; that terminus is restored from the germline J gene. The chain joins TRBV10-3 to TRBJ2-7; D gene unclear. This CDR3 contains 13 residues. Germline CDR1 ENHRY, CDR2 SYGVKD. V was clipped by 5 bases and J by 4 bases, with 12 bases between them. Here the CDR3 reads CAISPARLYEQYF. CDR3 DNA (partial): TGTGCCATCAGTCCAGCTAGGTTGTACGAG.

The sequenced CDR3 bases are TGTGCCAGCAGCTTGAAGCACAGGGGAACCGGGGAG. Its translation is CASSLKHRGTGE. The whole CDR3 reads CASSLKHRGTGELFF. V usage is TRBV5-6 and J usage is TRBJ2-2; TRBD1 agrees at 7 bases. The missing CDR3 end, 3 residues past where the read stops, is filled in from the germline J gene. The CDR3 is made up of 15 amino acids. The germline V gene has CDR1 SGHDT and CDR2 YYEEEE. The V and J ends lost 1 base and 5 bases, in that order; junction bases with no gene match: 5.

As for this clone: The read terminates 3 residues ahead of where the CDR3 ends, so the germline J gene completes it. The rearrangement joins TRBV7-2 to TRBJ1-2; D gene uncertain. Trimming took 4 bases from V and 4 from J, leaving 13 bases between them. Germline assignment: CDR1 SGHTA and CDR2 FQGNSA. This CDR3 is 14 amino acids long. This chain's CDR3 is CASSSELRSYGYTF. The CDR3 DNA, read in part, is TGTGCCAGCAGCTCCGAACTACGCAGCTATGGC.

With regard to this clone: Sequencing ends 3 residues short of the CDR3 end; the germline J gene provides the rest. This rearrangement joins TRBV18 to TRBJ2-2, with 7 bases identical to TRBD2. The germline CDR1 and CDR2 sequences are KGHSH and LQKENI. CDR3 length: 15 residues. After removal of 6 bases from V and 5 bases from J, the junction contained 9 bases not matched to a gene. The part of the CDR3 DNA that was read is TGTGCCAGCTCCAGGGAGGGCCCCCGTACCGGGGAG. Translation gives CASSREGPRTGE. The full CDR3 is CASSREGPRTGELFF. Full variable domain (outside the CDR3, taken from reference TRBV18 and TRBJ2-2): NAGVMQNPRHLVRRRGQEARLRCSPMKGHSHVYWYRQLPEEGLKFMVYLQKENIIDESGMPKERFSAEFPKEGPSILRIQQVVRGDSAAYFCASSREGPRTGELFFGEGSRLTVL.

A remark on this clone: Read coverage stops 3 residues before the CDR3 terminus; the germline J gene supplies the remainder. The chain combines TRBV18 with TRBJ1-1; TRBD1 agrees at 9 bases. The CDR3 is made up of 14 amino acids. Germline loops: CDR1 KGHSH, CDR2 LQKENI. Trimming at V came to 3 bases and at J to 1 base, leaving 0 bases not matched to a gene. CDR3 bases read: TGTGCCAGCTCACCGGACAGGGGGAACACTGAA. Protein product: CASSPDRGNTE. The entire CDR3 protein is CASSPDRGNTEAFF.

Points on this clone: With the read ending 3 residues before the CDR3 end, the germline J gene is used to fill in that end. The rearrangement uses TRBV29-1 and TRBJ2-3, with 9 bases matching TRBD1. Germline CDR1 is SQVTM and CDR2 is ANQGSEA. This CDR3 contains 14 residues. CDR3 protein: CSVSLQGAQRSQYF. The CDR3 DNA, read in part, is TGCAGCGTTTCATTACAGGGGGCGCAGAGATCG.

Comments on this clone: The CDR3 end lies 3 residues beyond the end of the read and is filled in from the germline J gene. The chain carries TRBV19 and TRBJ1-2, with D tentatively TRBD1 (6 bases). The CDR3 spans 14 residues. CDR1 and CDR2 from the germline V gene are LNHDA and SQIVND (reference sequence). The part of the CDR3 DNA that was read is TGTGCCAGTAGCGGACTAGCGGTAGCAGGGGAC. It is translated as CASSGLAVAGD. The complete CDR3 protein is CASSGLAVAGDYTF.

Comments on this clone: Read coverage stops 3 residues before the CDR3 terminus; the germline J gene supplies the remainder. V gene TRBV4-1 combines with J gene TRBJ2-1, with D possibly TRBD2 on 5 matching bases. CDR3 size: 15 residues. The germline gives CDR1 MGHRA, CDR2 YSYEKL. Trimming removed 4 bases from V and 2 bases from J, with 12 bases in between. The sequenced part of the CDR3 DNA is TGCGCCAGCAGCCGTGCGGCGGGCCCCTACAATGAG. This translates into CASSRAAGPYNE. Given in full, the CDR3 is CASSRAAGPYNEQFF.

Concerning this clone: The observed sequence ends 3 residues before the CDR3 terminus, with the missing tail filled in from the germline J gene. The chain couples TRBV7-8 to TRBJ2-7; 7 nucleotides align to TRBD1. Germline loops: CDR1 SGHVS, CDR2 FQNEAQ. The CDR3 is made up of 12 amino acids. J was trimmed by 4 bases and V by 5 bases; bases with no gene match: 2. The sequenced CDR3 bases are TGTGCCAGCAGCCCGACAGGGTACGAG. Translated: CASSPTGYE. The entire CDR3 is CASSPTGYEQYF.

In regard to this clone: The read is 3 residues too short to cover the CDR3 end, so that end is filled in from the germline J gene. The chain has TRBV30 and TRBJ1-4, with 9 bases aligning to TRBD1. The length of the CDR3 is 14 residues. The V gene's germline CDR1 is GTSNPN and CDR2 SVGIG (reference sequence). The junction had 9 bases not matched to a gene; V was cut back by 6 bases and J by 7 bases. CDR3 DNA, as far as it was read: TGTGCCTGCAGCACAGGGGGCGCGGGTGAAAAA. Translating it yields CACSTGGAGEK. The CDR3, in full, reads CACSTGGAGEKLFF. The full variable domain, with the rest looked up from reference TRBV30 and TRBJ1-4, is SQTIHQWPATLVQPVGSPLSLECTVEGTSNPNLYWYRQAAGRGLQLLFYSVGIGQISSEVPQNLSASRPQDRQFILSSKKLLLSDSGFYLCACSTGGAGEKLFFGSGTQLSVL.

The CDR3 spells CASSSRWHGVDAGGPQDTQYF. CDR3 bases read: TGTGCCAGCAGCTCCCGGTGGCATGGTGTCGATGCGGGAGGGCCTCAGGATACG. The rearrangement joins TRBV7-1 to TRBJ2-3; 9 bases map to TRBD2. The read stops 3 residues short of the end of the CDR3; the missing end is completed from the germline J gene. TRBV7-1 is treated as an ORF (open reading frame) with a function not yet certain. The V gene end was trimmed by 3 bases and the J gene end by 6 bases; junction bases not matched to a gene: 25. The CDR3 spans 21 residues.

A word on this clone: The read falls 3 residues short of the CDR3 end, and the missing part is taken from the germline J gene. The chain is built from TRBV18 and TRBJ1-2; D gene uncertain. CDR1 and CDR2 (germline): KGHSH, LQKENI. This CDR3 is 15 amino acids long. The CDR3 DNA, read in part, is TGTGCCAGCTCATTAGCGGGAGGGTCGTACAATGAC. Amino acids: CASSLAGGSYND. The CDR3 in its entirety is CASSLAGGSYNDYTF. Drawing the rest from reference TRBV18 and TRBJ1-2, the complete variable domain is NAGVMQNPRHLVRRRGQEARLRCSPMKGHSHVYWYRQLPEEGLKFMVYLQKENIIDESGMPKERFSAEFPKEGPSILRIQQVVRGDSAAYFCASSLAGGSYNDYTFGSGTRLTVV.

On this clone itself: The sequence runs out 3 residues before the end of the CDR3; the remainder is reconstructed from the germline J gene. The genes are TRBV5-6 and TRBJ2-7; 8 nucleotides line up with TRBD1. CDR3 length equals 14 residues. CDR1 SGHDT and CDR2 YYEEEE come from the germline V gene. With 4 bases clipped from V and 3 bases from J, the junction kept 6 bases outside the gene matches. CDR3 DNA, as far as it was read: TGTGCCAGCAGCCCCGGGACAGGTTACTACGAG. Its translation is CASSPGTGYYE. The full CDR3 reads CASSPGTGYYEQYF. The complete variable domain, with remaining parts taken from reference TRBV5-6 and TRBJ2-7, reads DAGVTQSPTHLIKTRGQQVTLRCSPKSGHDTVSWYQQALGQGPQFIFQYYEEEERQRGNFPDRFSGHQFPNYSSELNVNALLLGDSALYLCASSPGTGYYEQYFGPGTRLTVT.

Remarks on this clone: The read comes to an end 3 residues before the CDR3 does, leaving the germline J gene to fill in the end. The chain joins TRBV7-9 to TRBJ2-7; D remains unclear. The CDR3 contains 15 residues. Deletions cut 2 bases from V and 5 bases from J, with 16 bases between. Germline V gives CDR1 SEHNR, CDR2 FQNEAQ (reference sequence). The CDR3 DNA, read in part, is TGTGCCAGCAGCTTAAGTCATCGGATCCGGGACGAG. Translation: CASSLSHRIRDE. The entire CDR3 protein reads CASSLSHRIRDEQYF.

For this clone: The junction shows a germline mismatch at one end, possibly a read error. The missing CDR3 end, 3 residues past where the read stops, is filled in from the germline J gene. J is TRBJ1-3 and V is TRBV5-1; D ambiguous. This CDR3 is built from 14 residues. Germline CDR1 SGHRS, CDR2 YFSETQ. The chain's CDR3 is CASSFVERRNTIYF. The CDR3 DNA, read in part, is TGCGCCAGCAGCTTCGTCGAGAGAAGAAACACA.

About this clone: The sequenced fragment ends 3 residues before the CDR3 boundary, so the rest is inferred from the germline J gene. The genes are TRBV6-2 or TRBV6-3 and TRBJ1-2, with a tentative D call TRBD1 (5 bases). Germline V lookup: CDR1 MNHEY, CDR2 SVGEGT. This CDR3 contains 13 residues. Incomplete CDR3 DNA: TGTGCCAGCAGTTTCAGGGCTTCCTACGAC. Translated: CASSFRASYD. The full CDR3 sequence reads CASSFRASYDYTF.

As to this clone: Read coverage stops 3 residues before the CDR3 terminus; the germline J gene supplies the remainder. This chain uses TRBV5-6 with TRBJ1-2; 7 bases fit TRBD1. CDR1 and CDR2 (germline): SGHDT, YYEEEE. The CDR3 sequence is 14 residues long. V was pared by 4 bases and J by 2 bases, with 5 bases of the junction left unmatched. The part of the CDR3 DNA that was read is TGTGCCAGCAGCCCAGGGACAGTCAACTATGGC. Protein sequence: CASSPGTVNYG. The CDR3 in full is CASSPGTVNYGYTF.

As to this clone: From the germline J gene comes the end of the CDR3, since the read stops 3 residues before it. V and J are TRBV6-2 or TRBV6-3 and TRBJ1-2, with D unclear. The CDR3 length is 16 residues. Germline CDR1 and CDR2: MNHEY and SVGEGT. CDR3 protein: CASNDPPPTSYYDYTF. Partial CDR3 DNA: TGTGCCAGCAACGACCCCCCCCCGACTAGCTACTACGAC.

CDR3: CATSGDRASQETQYF. CDR3 bases read: TGTGCCACCAGCGGCGACAGGGCATCCCAAGAGACC. V and J are TRBV15 and TRBJ2-5, with 7 bases fitting TRBD1. Read coverage stops 3 residues before the CDR3 terminus; the germline J gene supplies the remainder. Per germline, CDR1 LNHNV and CDR2 YYDKDF (reference sequence). The CDR3 totals 15 residues. Trimming at V came to 5 bases and at J to 1 base, leaving 7 bases not matched to a gene. The full variable domain, its missing parts supplied by reference TRBV15 and TRBJ2-5, is DAMVIQNPRYQVTQFGKPVTLSCSQTLNHNVMYWYQQKSSQAPKLLFHYYDKDFNNEADTPDNFQSRRPNTSFCFLDIRSPGLGDTAMYLCATSGDRASQETQYFGPGTRLLVL.

Note on this clone: The sequence runs out 3 residues before the end of the CDR3; the remainder is reconstructed from the germline J gene. V usage is TRBV2 and J usage is TRBJ1-1; D uncertain. The V gene lost 0 bases and the J gene lost 0 bases, with 11 bases spanning the gap. This CDR3 has 16 residues. Germline V gives CDR1 SNHLY, CDR2 FYNNEI. The CDR3 here is CASSEAAASMNTEAFF. CDR3 DNA (partial): TGTGCCAGCAGTGAAGCGGCTGCTTCCATGAACACTGAA.

Comment on this clone: The read terminates 3 residues before the CDR3 end, so the remaining end is supplied by the germline J gene. The chain uses TRBV19 and TRBJ2-2; possible D gene TRBD1, 6 bases. The CDR3 contains 16 residues. The V gene's germline CDR1 is LNHDA and CDR2 SQIVND (reference sequence). Trimming removed 6 bases from V and 3 bases from J, with 17 bases in between. Partial CDR3 DNA: TGTGCCAGTAGCGTGGGGGCAGGGGTATACACCGGGGAG. The encoded protein is CASSVGAGVYTGE. The whole CDR3 protein reads CASSVGAGVYTGELFF.

A note on this clone: Read coverage stops 3 residues before the CDR3 terminus; the germline J gene supplies the remainder. The chain couples TRBV7-6 to TRBJ2-5; 9 bases are a match to TRBD2. CDR1 and CDR2 (germline): SGHVS, FNYEAQ. The J segment lost 4 bases and the V segment lost 5 bases, leaving 11 bases of the junction unmatched. This CDR3 is built from 16 residues. This CDR3 reads CASSNGLAFGAETQYF. The sequenced CDR3 bases are TGTGCCAGCAGCAATGGACTAGCGTTCGGTGCAGAGACC. Together with reference TRBV7-6 and TRBJ2-5, the CDR3 gives the full variable domain: GAGVSQSPRYKVTKRGQDVALRCDPISGHVSLYWYRQALGQGPEFLTYFNYEAQQDKSGLPNDRFSAERPEGSISTLTIQRTEQRDSAMYRCASSNGLAFGAETQYFGPGTRLLVL.

With respect to this clone: The read stops 3 residues short of the end of the CDR3; the missing end is completed from the germline J gene. The chain couples TRBV7-7 to TRBJ2-5; maybe TRBD2 (5 bases). Germline loops: CDR1 SSHAT, CDR2 FNYEAQ (reference sequence). This CDR3 has 15 amino acids. V was shortened by 1 base and J by 4 bases, with 13 bases between the two germline ends. CDR3: CASSLGLAGRETQYF. The covered CDR3 bases are TGTGCCAGCAGCTTAGGCCTAGCAGGAAGAGAGACC.

On this clone itself: The read stops 3 residues short of the end of the CDR3; the missing end is completed from the germline J gene. This chain connects TRBV29-1 to TRBJ2-5, with 10 bases aligning to TRBD2. Germline V lookup: CDR1 SQVTM, CDR2 ANQGSEA. The ends lost 5 bases at V and 4 bases at J; junction bases unmatched: 4. The CDR3 runs 13 residues. CDR3 region: CSVRASGRETQYF. The CDR3 DNA, read in part, is TGCAGCGTTCGGGCTAGCGGGAGAGAGACC. Combining the CDR3 with reference TRBV29-1 and TRBJ2-5 gives the whole variable domain SAVISQKPSRDICQRGTSLTIQCQVDSQVTMMFWYRQQPGQSLTLIATANQGSEATYESGFVIDKFPISRPNLTFSTLTVSNMSPEDSSIYLCSVRASGRETQYFGPGTRLLVL.